This TCR beta chain was recovered during a study of blood T cell repertoires in COVID-19. Whole-study context: Material from acute and convalescent COVID-19 was sourced from the United States, Italy and Spain.

Under the authors' procedure: Estimated nucleated cell counts came from reference gene primer amplification. The data were produced by immunoSEQ multiplex PCR, yet TCRdb's version contains in-frame clones alone and is incomplete. V and J calls and clone size follow that table, whereas D and trimming were derived from the DNA. Among 200,000 to 250,000 clones, more than 80% were seen once, and the ten largest hold about 1.8%. The CDR3 covers 15 residues. V was pared by 3 bases and J by 1 base, with 10 bases between. CDR1 is KGHSH and CDR2 is LQKENI in the germline V gene. In regard to this clone: This specimen includes other DNA sequences encoding the same CDR3.

In assigning cohorts, the study relied on participant-reported clinical history. Before being deemed recovered, Cohort 3 donors had two negative PCRs, clearance, or symptom resolution. Sequenced material: PBMCs or T cells enriched from blood (not recorded which). This TCR came from a man between 60 and 75 years old who had recovered from COVID-19. The chain has TRBV18 and TRBJ1-5; possible D gene TRBD1, 6 bases. CDR3 bases: TGTGCCAGCTCACCGGGGAGGGGGAGCAATCAGCCCCAGCATTTT. It translates to CASSPGRGSNQPQHF.